These 3 T cell receptor beta chains were sequenced from one sample in a study of identical twins. Via MiXCR, TCRdb re-called the 5' RACE reads, giving one row per CDR3 protein. The sample has some 200,000 distinct CDR3 sequences, 7.5% seen once. A further study also used this sample, focusing on yellow fever vaccine responses in identical twins.

The sample taken for sequencing was memory (CD45RO+) T cells sorted from blood. Every receptor here comes from a woman between 18 and 29 years old in good health.

This clonotype showed up many times. This chain joins TRBV20-1 and TRBJ1-2; the D gene is possibly TRBD1 (6 bases). The CDR3 covers 14 residues. Trimming cost V 3 bases and J 8 bases, with 19 bases left between them. Germline-derived CDR1 and CDR2 are DFQATT and SNEGSKA (reference sequence). DNA for the CDR3: TGCAGTGCTAGGGGGGGGGACACTTCTCGAGGCTACACCTTC. Translation gives CSARGGDTSRGYTF.

This clonotype was detected only a few times. The chain joins TRBV6-4 to TRBJ1-1, with D possibly being TRBD1 (6 bases). The ends were cut back, 4 bases at V and 7 bases at J, with 16 bases in the middle. CDR1 is MRHNA, CDR2 SNTAGT, per germline. The CDR3 spans 14 residues. The CDR3 DNA reads TGTGCCAGCAGTGTTCGGCAGGGGAGCTTTGAAGCTTTCTTT. It specifies CASSVRQGSFEAFF.

A few counts support this clonotype. The V and J genes are TRBV6-5 and TRBJ2-5, with 10 nucleotides matching TRBD2. The CDR3 loop spans 16 amino acids. Germline V gene lookup returns CDR1 MNHEY and CDR2 SVGAGI. The junction had 5 bases not matched to a gene; V was cut back by 4 bases and J by 0 bases. The CDR3 DNA follows: TGTGCCAGCAGTTCCTCTAGCGGGAGTAACCAAGAGACCCAGTACTTC. Amino acids: CASSSSSGSNQETQYF.